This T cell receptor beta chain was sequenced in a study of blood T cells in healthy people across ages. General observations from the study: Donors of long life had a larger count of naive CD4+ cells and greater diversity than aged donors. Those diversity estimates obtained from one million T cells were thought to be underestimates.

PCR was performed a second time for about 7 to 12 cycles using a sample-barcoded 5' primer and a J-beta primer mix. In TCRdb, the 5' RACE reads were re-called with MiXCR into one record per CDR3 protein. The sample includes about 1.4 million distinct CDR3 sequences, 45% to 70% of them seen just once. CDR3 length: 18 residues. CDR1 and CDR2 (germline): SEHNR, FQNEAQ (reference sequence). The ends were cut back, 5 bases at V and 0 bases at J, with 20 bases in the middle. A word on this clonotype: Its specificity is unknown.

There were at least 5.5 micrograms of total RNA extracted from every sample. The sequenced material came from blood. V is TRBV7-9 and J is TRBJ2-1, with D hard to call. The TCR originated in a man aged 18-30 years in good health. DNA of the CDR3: TGTGCCAGCAGCGGCCCTCGAGTTGACCCGAGCTCCTACAATGAGCAGTTCTTC. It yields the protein CASSGPRVDPSSYNEQFF. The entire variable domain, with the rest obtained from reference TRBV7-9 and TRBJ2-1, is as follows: DTGVSQNPRHKITKRGQNVTFRCDPISEHNRLYWYRQTLGQGPEFLTYFQNEAQLEKSRLLSDRFSAERPKGSFSTLEIQRTEQGDSAMYLCASSGPRVDPSSYNEQFFGPGTRLTVL.